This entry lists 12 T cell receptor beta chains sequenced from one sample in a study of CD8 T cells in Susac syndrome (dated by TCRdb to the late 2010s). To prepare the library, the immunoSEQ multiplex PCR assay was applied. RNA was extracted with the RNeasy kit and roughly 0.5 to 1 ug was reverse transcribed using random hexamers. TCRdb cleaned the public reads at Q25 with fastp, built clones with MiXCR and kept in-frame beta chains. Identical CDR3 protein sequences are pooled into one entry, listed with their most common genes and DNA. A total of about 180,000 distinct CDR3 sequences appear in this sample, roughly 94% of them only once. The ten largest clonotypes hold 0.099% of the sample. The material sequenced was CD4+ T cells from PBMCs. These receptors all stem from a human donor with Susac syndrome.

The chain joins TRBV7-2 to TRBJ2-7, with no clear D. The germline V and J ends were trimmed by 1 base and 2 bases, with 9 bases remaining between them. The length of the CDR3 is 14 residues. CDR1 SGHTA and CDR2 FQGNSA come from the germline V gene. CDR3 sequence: CASSLVLRPYEQYF. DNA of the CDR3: TGTGCCAGCAGCTTAGTTCTTAGGCCCTACGAGCAGTACTTC. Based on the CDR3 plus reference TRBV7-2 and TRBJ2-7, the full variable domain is GAGVSQSPSNKVTEKGKDVELRCDPISGHTALYWYRQSLGQGLEFLIYFQGNSAPDKSGLPSDRFSAERTGGSVSTLTIQRTQQEDSAVYLCASSLVLRPYEQYFGPGTRLTVT.

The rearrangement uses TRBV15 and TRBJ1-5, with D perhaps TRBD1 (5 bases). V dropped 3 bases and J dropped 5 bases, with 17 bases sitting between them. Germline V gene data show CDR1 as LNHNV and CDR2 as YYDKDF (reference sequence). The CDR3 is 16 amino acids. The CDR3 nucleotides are TGTGCCACCAGCAGGCCCGGGACGGTGGAAGATCAGCCCCAGCATTTT. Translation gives CATSRPGTVEDQPQHF.

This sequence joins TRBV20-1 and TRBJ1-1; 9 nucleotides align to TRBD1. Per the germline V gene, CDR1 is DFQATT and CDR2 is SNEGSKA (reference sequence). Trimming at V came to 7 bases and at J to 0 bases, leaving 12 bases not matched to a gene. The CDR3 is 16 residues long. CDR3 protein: CSVTTGGDFMNTEAFF. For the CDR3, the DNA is TGCAGTGTGACGACAGGGGGGGATTTTATGAACACTGAAGCTTTCTTT.

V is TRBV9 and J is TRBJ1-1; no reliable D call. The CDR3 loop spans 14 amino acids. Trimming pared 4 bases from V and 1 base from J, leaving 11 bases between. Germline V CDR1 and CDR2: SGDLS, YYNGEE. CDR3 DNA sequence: TGTGCCAGCAGCCCAAGAAGAGGGAACACTGAAGCTTTCTTT. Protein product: CASSPRRGNTEAFF.

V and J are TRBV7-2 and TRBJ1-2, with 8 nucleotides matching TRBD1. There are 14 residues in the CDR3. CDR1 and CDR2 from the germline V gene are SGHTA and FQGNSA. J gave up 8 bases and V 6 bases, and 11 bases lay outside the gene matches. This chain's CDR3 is CASRSRQGPGGYTF. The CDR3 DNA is TGTGCCAGCAGATCAAGACAGGGGCCGGGGGGCTACACCTTC.

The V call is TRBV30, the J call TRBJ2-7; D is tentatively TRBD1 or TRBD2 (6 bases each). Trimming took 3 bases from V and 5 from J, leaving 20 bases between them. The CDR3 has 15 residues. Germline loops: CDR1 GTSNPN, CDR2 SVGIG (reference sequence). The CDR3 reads CAWSRDFGQSDEQYF. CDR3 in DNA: TGTGCCTGGAGCCGGGACTTCGGACAGTCCGACGAGCAGTACTTC.

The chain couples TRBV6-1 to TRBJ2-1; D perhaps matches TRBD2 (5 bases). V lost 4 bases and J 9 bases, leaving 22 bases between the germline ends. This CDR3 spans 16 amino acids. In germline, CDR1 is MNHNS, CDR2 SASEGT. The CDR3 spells CASSVGRLGLRGEQFF. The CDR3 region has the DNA TGTGCCAGCAGTGTTGGCAGGTTAGGACTCCGGGGTGAGCAGTTCTTC.

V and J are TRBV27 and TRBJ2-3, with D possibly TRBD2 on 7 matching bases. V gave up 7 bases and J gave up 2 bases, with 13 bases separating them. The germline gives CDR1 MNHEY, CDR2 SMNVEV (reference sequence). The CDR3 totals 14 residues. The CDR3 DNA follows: TGTGCCAGCATCGGGGGGCACATCACAGATACGCAGTATTTT. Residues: CASIGGHITDTQYF.

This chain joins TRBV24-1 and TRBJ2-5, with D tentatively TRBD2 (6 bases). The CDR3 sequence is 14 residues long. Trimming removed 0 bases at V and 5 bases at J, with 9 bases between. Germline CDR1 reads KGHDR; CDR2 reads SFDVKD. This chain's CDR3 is CATSDLRGGETQYF. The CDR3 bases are TGTGCCACCAGTGATTTGAGGGGAGGCGAGACCCAGTACTTC.

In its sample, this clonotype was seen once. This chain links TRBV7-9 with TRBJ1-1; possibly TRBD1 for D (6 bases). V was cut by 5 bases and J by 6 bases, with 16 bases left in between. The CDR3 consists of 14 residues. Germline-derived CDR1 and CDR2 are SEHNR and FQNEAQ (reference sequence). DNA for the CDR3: TGTGCCAGCAGCGATGCGAACAGGGCCCCTGAAGCTTTCTTT. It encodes CASSDANRAPEAFF.

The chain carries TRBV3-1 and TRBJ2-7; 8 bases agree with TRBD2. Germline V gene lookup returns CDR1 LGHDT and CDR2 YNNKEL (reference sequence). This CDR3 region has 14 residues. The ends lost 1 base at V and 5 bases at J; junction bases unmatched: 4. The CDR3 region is CASSQVPGGDEQYF. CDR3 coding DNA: TGTGCCAGCAGCCAAGTCCCGGGAGGGGACGAGCAGTACTTC.

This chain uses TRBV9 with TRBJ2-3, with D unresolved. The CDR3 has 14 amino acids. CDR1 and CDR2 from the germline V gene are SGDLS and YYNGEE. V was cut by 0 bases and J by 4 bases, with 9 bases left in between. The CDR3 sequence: CASSVESAADTQYF. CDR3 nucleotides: TGTGCCAGCAGCGTAGAATCGGCCGCAGATACGCAGTATTTT.